The clone carrying this T cell receptor beta chain appeared many times. This sample was included in a study of regulatory T cells in long-lasting Graves disease. Through Arm-PCR of CDR3 regions and iRepertoire HTBI primers, TCR beta libraries were built. TCRdb re-called the multiplex PCR reads through MiXCR, storing one row per CDR3 protein. The repertoire holds some 460,000 distinct CDR3 sequences, roughly 16% seen once, with 9% to 15% in the top ten. Stated time point: newly diagnosed GD, antithyroid drugs for less than 3 months. Construction of the TCR library relied on RNA isolated from PBMCs. This same sample was also part of a study on T cells in Graves' hyperthyroidism and ophthalmopathy.

The sequencing used peripheral blood mononuclear cells (PBMCs), collected at new diagnosis, from a patient treated with antithyroid drugs. This receptor was obtained from a man aged 40-49 years with Graves disease.

CDR3: CASSLKVGLGGNIQYF. DNA of the CDR3: TGTGCCAGCAGTTTAAAGGTTGGACTAGGGGGAAACATTCAGTACTTC. The genes are TRBV12-3 or TRBV12-4 and TRBJ2-4; D possibly corresponds to TRBD2 (7 bases). V lost 2 bases, J lost 6 bases, and 17 bases lay in between. The CDR3 has 16 residues.